This TCR beta chain was recovered during a study of a mutant IDH1 vaccine in newly diagnosed glioma. Study in general: During weeks 1, 3, 5, 7, 11, 15, 19 and 23, patients received eight vaccinations. Vaccination followed radiotherapy alone by 4-6 weeks, or accompanied temozolomide cycles. General study findings and limits: Variations in leading peripheral T cell clonotypes appeared to have no connection with pseudoprogression. Roughly 93% of patients showed vaccine-induced immune responses across multiple MHC alleles.

There are 15 residues in the CDR3. In germline, CDR1 is SGHTA, CDR2 FQGNSA. Trimming stripped 2 bases from V and 2 bases from J, with 12 bases between. Measured with immunoSEQ multiplex PCR; TCRdb has only the in-frame clones, and not every one. Among some 130,000 clones listed, about 80% were seen once. Stated time point: week 11, during vaccination. Doses of 300 ug of mutant IDH1 20-mer peptide were given with topical imiquimod. With regard to this clone: Its antigen is unidentified.

Sequencing was performed on PBMCs, taken from a glioma patient whose treatment included an IDH1 peptide vaccine. The V and J genes are TRBV7-2 and TRBJ2-5; D not certain. This TCR came from a man aged 35 to 55 with glioma. The CDR3 loop reads CASSLRRLPQETQYF. The CDR3 DNA follows: TGTGCCAGCAGCTTAAGGCGACTCCCACAAGAGACCCAGTACTTC.